Included here is one T cell receptor (beta chain) sequence, with context. The antigen remains unidentified. Between the trimmed V and J ends, which lost 5 bases and 2 bases, there was a span of 20 bases. The CDR3 is 16 residues long. Germline V gene lookup returns CDR1 SGHRS and CDR2 YFSETQ. The data belong to a study of CD8 T cells in Susac syndrome. For the study at large: The sequenced Susac syndrome patients comprised roughly 6 with active disease and about eight in remission. At blood draw, Susac syndrome patients were therapy-naive, on corticosteroids, or on intravenous immunoglobulin alone.

The study's findings and limits: None of the CD4+ T cell repertoires in Susac syndrome showed clonal expansion.

The RNA input was 0.5 to 1 ug, and it was reverse transcribed with random hexamers. One entry per CDR3 protein, called by TCRdb with MiXCR from the immunoSEQ multiplex PCR reads. There are some 150,000 distinct CDR3 sequences in the sample; 95% occur only once, and 0.14% lies in the top ten. The V call is TRBV5-1, the J call TRBJ2-7, with D tentatively TRBD1 or TRBD2 (5 bases each). This TCR was sampled from a human donor with Susac syndrome. Sequenced material: CD4+ T cells from PBMCs. The CDR3: CASRDTAGTVTYEQYF. Here the CDR3 DNA reads TGCGCCAGCAGAGATACGGCCGGGACGGTGACCTACGAGCAGTACTTC.